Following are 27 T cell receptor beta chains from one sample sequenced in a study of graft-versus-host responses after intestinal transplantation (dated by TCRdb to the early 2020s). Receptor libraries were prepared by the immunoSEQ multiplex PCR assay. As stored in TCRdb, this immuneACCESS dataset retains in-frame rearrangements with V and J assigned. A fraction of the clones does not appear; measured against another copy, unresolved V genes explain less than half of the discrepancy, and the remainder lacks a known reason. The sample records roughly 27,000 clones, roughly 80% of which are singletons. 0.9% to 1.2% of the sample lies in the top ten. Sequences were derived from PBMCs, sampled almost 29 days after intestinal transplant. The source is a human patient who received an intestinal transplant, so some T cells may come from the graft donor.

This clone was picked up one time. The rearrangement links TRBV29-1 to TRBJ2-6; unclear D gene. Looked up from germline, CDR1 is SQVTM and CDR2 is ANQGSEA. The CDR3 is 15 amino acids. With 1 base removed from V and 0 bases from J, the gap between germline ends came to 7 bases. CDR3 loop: CSVEVWGSGANVLTF. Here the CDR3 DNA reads TGCAGCGTTGAAGTTTGGGGCTCTGGGGCCAACGTCCTGACTTTC.

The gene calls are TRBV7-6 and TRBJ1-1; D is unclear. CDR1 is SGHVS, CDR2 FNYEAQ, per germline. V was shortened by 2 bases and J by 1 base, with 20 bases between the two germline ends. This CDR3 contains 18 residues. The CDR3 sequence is CASSLIPAYLRENTEAFF. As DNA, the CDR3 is TGTGCCAGCAGCTTAATTCCCGCCTATTTGCGGGAGAACACTGAAGCTTTCTTT.

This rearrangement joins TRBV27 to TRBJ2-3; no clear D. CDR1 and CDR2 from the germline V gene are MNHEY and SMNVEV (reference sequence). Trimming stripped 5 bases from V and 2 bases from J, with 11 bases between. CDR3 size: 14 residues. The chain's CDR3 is CASSPPANTDTQYF. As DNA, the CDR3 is TGTGCCAGCAGTCCCCCCGCGAACACAGATACGCAGTATTTT.

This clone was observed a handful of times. The CDR3 bases are TGTGCCGGTATGACTAGCCAAGAGACCCAGTACTTC. Its translation is CAGMTSQETQYF. The rearrangement links TRBV19 to TRBJ2-5; possible D gene TRBD2, 6 bases. V was cut by 11 bases and J by 1 base, with 11 bases left in between. CDR1 is LNHDA, CDR2 SQIVND, per germline (reference sequence). The CDR3 totals 12 residues.

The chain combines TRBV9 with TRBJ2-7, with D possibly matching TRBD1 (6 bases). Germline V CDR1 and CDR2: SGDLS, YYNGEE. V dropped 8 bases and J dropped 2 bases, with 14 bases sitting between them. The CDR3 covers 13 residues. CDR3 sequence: CASSNGQTYEQYF. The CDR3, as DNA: TGTGCCAGTAGCAATGGACAGACCTACGAGCAGTACTTC. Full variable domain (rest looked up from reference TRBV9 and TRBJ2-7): DSGVTQTPKHLITATGQRVTLRCSPRSGDLSVYWYQQSLDQGLQFLIQYYNGEERAKGNILERFSAQQFPDLHSELNLSSLELGDSALYFCASSNGQTYEQYFGPGTRLTVT.

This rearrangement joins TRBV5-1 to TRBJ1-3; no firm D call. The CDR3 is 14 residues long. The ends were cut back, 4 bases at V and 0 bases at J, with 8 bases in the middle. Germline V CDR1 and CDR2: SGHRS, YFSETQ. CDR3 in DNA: TGCGCCAGCAGCACGGACGGCTCTGGAAACACCATATATTTT. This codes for CASSTDGSGNTIYF.

The DNA of the CDR3 is TGTGCCAGCAGTTTTGACAGGAAACAGGCCAAAAACATTCAGTACTTC. Its translation: CASSFDRKQAKNIQYF. This chain connects TRBV6-5 to TRBJ2-4; D perhaps matches TRBD1 (6 bases). The CDR3 contains 16 residues. Germline CDR1 and CDR2: MNHEY and SVGAGI. Between the trimmed V and J ends, which lost 4 bases and 1 base, there was a span of 14 bases.

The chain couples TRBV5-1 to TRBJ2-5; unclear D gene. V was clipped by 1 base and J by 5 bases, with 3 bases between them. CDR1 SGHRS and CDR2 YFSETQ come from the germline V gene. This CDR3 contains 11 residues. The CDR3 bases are TGCGCCAGCAGCTTGCAGGAGACCCAGTACTTC. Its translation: CASSLQETQYF.

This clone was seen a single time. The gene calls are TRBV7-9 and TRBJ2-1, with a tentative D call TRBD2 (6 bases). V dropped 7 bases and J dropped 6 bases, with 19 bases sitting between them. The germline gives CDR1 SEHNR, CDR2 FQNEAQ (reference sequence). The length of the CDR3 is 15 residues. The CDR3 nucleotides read TGTGCCAGCAACACCCCGGGCGGGACCAGCAATGAGCAGTTCTTC. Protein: CASNTPGGTSNEQFF.

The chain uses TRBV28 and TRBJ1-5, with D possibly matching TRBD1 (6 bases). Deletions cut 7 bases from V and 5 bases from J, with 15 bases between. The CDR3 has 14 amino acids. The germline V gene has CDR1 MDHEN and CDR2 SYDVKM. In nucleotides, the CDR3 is TGTGCCAGCACCCTGGACAGACCCTATCAGCCCCAGCATTTT. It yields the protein CASTLDRPYQPQHF.

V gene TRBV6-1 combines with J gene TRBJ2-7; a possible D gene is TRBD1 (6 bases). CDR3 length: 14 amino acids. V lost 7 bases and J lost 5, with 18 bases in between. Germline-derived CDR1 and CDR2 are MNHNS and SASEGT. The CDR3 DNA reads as TGTGCCAGCACCAAGGGACAAGGTCTCGACGAGCAGTACTTC. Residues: CASTKGQGLDEQYF.

CDR3 amino acids: CASMGVNRGSPLHF. In DNA form, the CDR3 reads TGTGCCAGCATGGGAGTAAACAGGGGTTCACCCCTCCACTTT. This sequence joins TRBV6-4 and TRBJ1-6, with 7 nucleotides matching TRBD1. Germline assignment: CDR1 MRHNA and CDR2 SNTAGT. The CDR3 is 14 amino acids. Trimming cost V 7 bases and J 9 bases; bases outside gene matches: 9.

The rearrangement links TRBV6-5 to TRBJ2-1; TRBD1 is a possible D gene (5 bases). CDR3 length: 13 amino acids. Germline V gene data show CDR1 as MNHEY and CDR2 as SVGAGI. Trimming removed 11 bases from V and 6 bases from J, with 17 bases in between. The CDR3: CASLGEGSNEQFF. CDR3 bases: TGTGCCTCGCTAGGGGAAGGTAGCAATGAGCAGTTCTTC.

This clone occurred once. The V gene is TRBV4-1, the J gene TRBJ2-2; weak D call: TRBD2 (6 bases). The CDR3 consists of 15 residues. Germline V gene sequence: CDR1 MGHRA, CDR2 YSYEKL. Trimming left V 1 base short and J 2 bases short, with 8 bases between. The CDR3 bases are TGCGCCAGCAGCCAAGGGAGGGAAAACACCGGGGAGCTGTTTTTT. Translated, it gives CASSQGRENTGELFF.

CDR3 loop: CASSPNQGRVGTEAFF. The CDR3 DNA reads TGTGCCAGCTCACCGAATCAGGGGCGGGTTGGCACTGAAGCTTTCTTT. The chain combines TRBV18 with TRBJ1-1; a possible D gene is TRBD1 (6 bases). Per the germline V gene, CDR1 is KGHSH and CDR2 is LQKENI. The ends were cut back, 3 bases at V and 4 bases at J, with 18 bases in the middle. The CDR3 has 16 amino acids. Combining the CDR3 with reference TRBV18 and TRBJ1-1 gives the whole variable domain NAGVMQNPRHLVRRRGQEARLRCSPMKGHSHVYWYRQLPEEGLKFMVYLQKENIIDESGMPKERFSAEFPKEGPSILRIQQVVRGDSAAYFCASSPNQGRVGTEAFFGQGTRLTVV.

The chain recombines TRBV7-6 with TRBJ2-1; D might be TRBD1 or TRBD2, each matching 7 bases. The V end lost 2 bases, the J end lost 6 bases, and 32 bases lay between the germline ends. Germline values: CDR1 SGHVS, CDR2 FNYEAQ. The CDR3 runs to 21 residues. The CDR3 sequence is CASSLPDRDEPQGGSGNEQFF. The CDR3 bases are TGTGCCAGCAGCTTACCAGACAGGGATGAGCCTCAGGGAGGGAGTGGCAATGAGCAGTTCTTC.

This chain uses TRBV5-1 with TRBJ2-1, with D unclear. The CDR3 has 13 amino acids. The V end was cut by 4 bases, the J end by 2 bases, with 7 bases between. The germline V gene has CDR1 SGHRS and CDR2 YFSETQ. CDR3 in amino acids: CASSLNAYNEQFF. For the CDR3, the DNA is TGCGCCAGCAGCCTAAACGCCTACAATGAGCAGTTCTTC.

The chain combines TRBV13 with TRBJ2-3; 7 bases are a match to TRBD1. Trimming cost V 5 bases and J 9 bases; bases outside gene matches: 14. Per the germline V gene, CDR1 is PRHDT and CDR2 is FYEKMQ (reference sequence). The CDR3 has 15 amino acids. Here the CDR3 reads CASSPDRAFRGTQYF. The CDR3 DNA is TGTGCCAGCAGCCCCGACAGGGCTTTTAGGGGGACGCAGTATTTT.

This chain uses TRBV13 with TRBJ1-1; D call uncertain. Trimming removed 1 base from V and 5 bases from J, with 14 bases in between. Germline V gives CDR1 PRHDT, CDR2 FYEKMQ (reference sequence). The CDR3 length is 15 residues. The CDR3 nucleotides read TGTGCCAGCAGCTTAGAGCCACTAGGGATGACTGAAGCTTTCTTT. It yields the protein CASSLEPLGMTEAFF.

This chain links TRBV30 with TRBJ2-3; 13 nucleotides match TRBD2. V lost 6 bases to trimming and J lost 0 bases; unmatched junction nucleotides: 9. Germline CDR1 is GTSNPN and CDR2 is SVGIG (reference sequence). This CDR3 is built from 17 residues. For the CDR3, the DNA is TGTGCCTGCTCTGGACTAGCGGGGGCCCCTAGCACAGATACGCAGTATTTT. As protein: CACSGLAGAPSTDTQYF. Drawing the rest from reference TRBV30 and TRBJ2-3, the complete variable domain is SQTIHQWPATLVQPVGSPLSLECTVEGTSNPNLYWYRQAAGRGLQLLFYSVGIGQISSEVPQNLSASRPQDRQFILSSKKLLLSDSGFYLCACSGLAGAPSTDTQYFGPGTRLTVL.

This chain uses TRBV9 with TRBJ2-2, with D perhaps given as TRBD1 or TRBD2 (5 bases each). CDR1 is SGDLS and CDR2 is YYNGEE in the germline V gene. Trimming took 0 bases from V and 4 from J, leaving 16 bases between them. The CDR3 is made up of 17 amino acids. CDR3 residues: CASSVGGLAGGTGELFF. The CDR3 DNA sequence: TGTGCCAGCAGCGTAGGGGGGTTAGCTGGTGGCACCGGGGAGCTGTTTTTT. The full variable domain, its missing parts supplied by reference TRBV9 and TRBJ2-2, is DSGVTQTPKHLITATGQRVTLRCSPRSGDLSVYWYQQSLDQGLQFLIQYYNGEERAKGNILERFSAQQFPDLHSELNLSSLELGDSALYFCASSVGGLAGGTGELFFGEGSRLTVL.

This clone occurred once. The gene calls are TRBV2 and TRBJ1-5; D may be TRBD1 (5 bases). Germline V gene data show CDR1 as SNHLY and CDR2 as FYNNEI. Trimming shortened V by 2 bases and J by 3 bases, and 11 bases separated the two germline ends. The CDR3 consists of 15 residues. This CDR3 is CASSETQGSNQPQHF. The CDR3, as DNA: TGTGCCAGCAGTGAAACCCAGGGATCCAATCAGCCCCAGCATTTT.

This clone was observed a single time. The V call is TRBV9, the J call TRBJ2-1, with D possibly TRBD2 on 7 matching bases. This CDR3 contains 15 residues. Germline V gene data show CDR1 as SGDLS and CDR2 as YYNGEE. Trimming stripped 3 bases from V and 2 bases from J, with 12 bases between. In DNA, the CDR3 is TGTGCCAGCAGCGGCGGGGGCCGCCCCTACAATGAGCAGTTCTTC. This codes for CASSGGGRPYNEQFF.

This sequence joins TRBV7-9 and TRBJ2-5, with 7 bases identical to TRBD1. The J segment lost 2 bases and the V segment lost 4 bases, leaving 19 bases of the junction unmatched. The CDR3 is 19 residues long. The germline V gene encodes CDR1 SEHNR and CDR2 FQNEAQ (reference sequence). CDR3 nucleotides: TGTGCCAGCAGCTGGCTGTTACCGGGACAGACGAACTTTCAAGAGACCCAGTACTTC. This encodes CASSWLLPGQTNFQETQYF.

The CDR3 protein is CASSLRGLGYQETQYF. The DNA of the CDR3 is TGTGCCAGCAGTTTGCGGGGGCTGGGGTACCAAGAGACCCAGTACTTC. This chain joins TRBV28 and TRBJ2-5, with D tentatively TRBD2 (7 bases). Germline loops: CDR1 MDHEN, CDR2 SYDVKM. This CDR3 region has 16 residues. V was cut by 3 bases and J by 0 bases, with 14 bases left in between.

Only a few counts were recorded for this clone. CDR3 in DNA: TGTGCCAGCAGTCCTCCCTCCCGCCAAGAGACCCAGTACTTC. It yields the protein CASSPPSRQETQYF. The rearrangement links TRBV27 to TRBJ2-5, with D unclear. This CDR3 has 14 residues. V lost 5 bases, J lost 1 base, and 11 bases lay in between. Germline V gene data show CDR1 as MNHEY and CDR2 as SMNVEV (reference sequence).

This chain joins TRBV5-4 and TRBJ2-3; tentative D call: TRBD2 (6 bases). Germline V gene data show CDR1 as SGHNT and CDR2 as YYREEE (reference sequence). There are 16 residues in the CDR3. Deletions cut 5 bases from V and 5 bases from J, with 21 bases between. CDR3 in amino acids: CASSLTAGRAVDTQYF. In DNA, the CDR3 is TGTGCCAGCAGTCTGACAGCGGGCAGGGCGGTAGATACGCAGTATTTT.